A single T cell receptor beta chain is shown here with its context. Its binding antigen is unknown. The input lacks base qualities; no much larger clone sits a single base away. CDR1 and CDR2 are drawn from the germline V gene: SGHTA, FQGNSA. V drops 5 bases and J drops 3 bases, leaving 11 bases in between. The CDR3 covers 15 residues, taking in both the cysteine and the phenylalanine. The DNA shown is the 45-base CDR3, in frame from base 1. This entry is derived from a study of CD8 T cells in Susac syndrome (dated by TCRdb to between 2018 and 2021). Describing the broader study: The study used repertoire sequencing to test whether antigen drove CD8+ T cell activation and differentiation in Susac syndrome. CD8+ T cell repertoire clonality was compared between about a dozen healthy donors, around 14 Susac syndrome patients and some 15 multiple sclerosis patients.

RNA was extracted with the RNeasy kit and roughly 0.45 to 1 ug was reverse transcribed using random hexamers. The immunoSEQ multiplex PCR assay, which covers 54 Vbeta and 13 Jbeta segments, was used to amplify TCR beta CDR3 regions. PCR amplification bias was corrected using a synthetic template baseline for primer optimization and computational correction. As for the authors' bioinformatics: Reads were annotated to V, D and J genes per IMGT and analyzed with immunoSEQ Analyzer, keeping only productive sequences. Clonality was calculated as one minus the Shannon entropy normalized by log2 of the number of productive unique sequences. Public and private clones were assessed among the 100 most prevalent clones of each patient and control. Susac-specific clones were defined as absent from healthy and MS cohorts, 1052 published viral clones and other ImmuneACCESS disease sequences. TCRdb passed the public sequencing reads through fastp at Q25 and MiXCR, retaining productive beta sequences. Each record represents a unique CDR3 protein, reported with the most common genes and DNA among its rows. These V and J calls are TCRdb output, not the study's own analysis. In all, the sample holds some 300,000 distinct CDR3 sequences, and roughly 85% of those were seen once. 0.2% to 0.25% of the sample is taken by the ten largest.

What the work shows at the level of the full study, not this receptor alone: The study acknowledged that relatively few individuals were included in the TCR sequencing and HLA analysis.

Peripheral blood CD8+ and CD4+ T cells from healthy donors, Susac syndrome patients and multiple sclerosis patients were profiled using high-throughput TCR beta sequencing. Treatment-naive patients with stable or active relapsing-remitting disease fulfilling revised McDonald criteria were used as multiple sclerosis controls. Bulk CD8+ and CD4+ T cells were purified by magnetic negative isolation, whereas CD8+ TEMRA cells were enriched by FACS. Blood was drawn into EDTA tubes, processed within 24 hours, and PBMCs were isolated by density gradient centrifugation. PBMCs intended for TCR sequencing were frozen in liquid nitrogen and were later thawed in a 37 degrees C water bath. The sorted or isolated CD4+, CD8+ and CD8+ TEMRA cells reached a purity of at least 90%.

This TCR came from a human donor with multiple sclerosis. The chain employs TRBV7-2 and TRBJ1-6; the D gene cannot be resolved reliably. The sequencing input was CD8+ T cells from PBMCs. The DNA is as follows: TGTGCCAGCAGCCTAGTCAGAGACTATAATTCACCCCTCCACTTT. It translates to CASSLVRDYNSPLHF.